The source of this T cell receptor beta chain is a study of CD8 T cells in ankylosing spondylitis listed by TCRdb under 2017. As for the study more broadly: The study profiled T cell receptor beta repertoires in healthy donors and ankylosing spondylitis patients to find disease-linked TCR variants. In total, the full study cohort was made up of over a hundred healthy donors and 25 to 30 ankylosing spondylitis patients. Peripheral blood was sampled, and synovial fluid was also collected from ankylosing spondylitis patients. The study at large found these results: A TCR beta motif made up of several highly homologous amino acid variants appeared to be characteristic of blood from ankylosing spondylitis patients. In peripheral blood, the disease-linked clones were found at relatively low frequencies and had a CD8+ phenotype. Some motif variants were previously reported in synovial fluid and blood of reactive arthritis patients, suggesting common disease-initiation mechanisms. Significant enrichment of the disease-linked clones was reported in matched synovial fluid samples from ankylosing spondylitis patients.

The CDR3, cysteine through phenylalanine, is 18 amino acids long. The kept DNA is CDR3 alone, 54 bases in frame from the first base. The trim is 2 bases for V and 8 bases for J, with a gap of 25 bases between the germline ends. The germline V gene (reference sequence) specifies LNHDA as CDR1 and SQIVND as CDR2. This clonotype has a handful of counts. What antigen it recognizes has not been identified. No base quality values were provided; no much bigger clone lies one nucleotide off. The sequencing machine was an Illumina HiSeq 2500. TCR beta libraries were prepared by quantitative 5'-RACE with molecular barcodes. As for how the authors treated the data: Disease-linked TCR variants were identified with a new computational method built on a probabilistic model of VDJ rearrangement. Starting from the raw public reads, TCRdb applied fastp trimming at Q25, assembled clones with MiXCR and retained in-frame beta chains. Rows merge per CDR3 protein into single entries with the most common DNA and genes. The V and J calls follow TCRdb's processing rather than the paper's. In this sample the table shows a few hundred thousand distinct CDR3 sequences, approximately 20% of which occur a single time. Over 25% of the sample is in the top ten clones.

This receptor chain uses TRBV19 and TRBJ2-1; the D segment could be TRBD2, given 5 matching bases. The sequenced sample was blood, either unsorted or a sorted T cell fraction (not recorded which). This clonotype originated in a male donor with ankylosing spondylitis or in good health (not recorded which). The CDR3 in this case is CASSIFSQGRTDGDEQFF. The nucleotide sequence is TGTGCCAGTAGTATATTTTCGCAAGGCCGGACTGACGGTGATGAGCAGTTCTTC.